The clone carrying this T cell receptor beta chain was recorded once. This sample was taken from a study of blood T cell repertoires in COVID-19. CDR3 size: 14 residues. V was trimmed by 6 bases and J by 1 base, leaving 12 bases between them. Germline V CDR1 and CDR2: ENHRY, SYGVKD. Per the study methods: Reference gene primer amplification gave nucleated cell count estimates. Using immunoSEQ multiplex PCR, the repertoire was profiled, and TCRdb retains in-frame clones only, with some absent. V and J calls and clone size are as listed in that table; D and trimming were resolved from the DNA. The sample gives some 110,000 clones, roughly 75% of which show up once; 16% is in the top ten.

The sequence derives from a man aged 55-75 years with active or convalescent COVID-19. Sequences were obtained from peripheral blood. The chain recombines TRBV10-3 with TRBJ2-5; D might be TRBD1 (5 bases). The CDR3 DNA is TGTGCCATCAGGGACACCGGATCCCAAGAGACCCAGTACTTC. Translating it yields CAIRDTGSQETQYF.